This TCR beta chain was found in a study of T cell responses to AZD1222 COVID-19 vaccine. Data came from immunoSEQ multiplex PCR; TCRdb stores just in-frame clones and leaves some out. The sample carries some 120,000 clones, approximately 88% recorded once. Germline CDR1 LGHNA, CDR2 YNFKEQ. CDR3 length: 17 residues. Trimming cost V 0 bases and J 2 bases; bases outside gene matches: 10. This clone appeared once. The antigen is unknown. Study-wide points: Just a handful of people given AZD1222 tested seropositive at baseline. CD4 TCRs linked to vaccination spanned spike, dominating at 160-218 and 743-854. As reported, nearly half of all spike-specific TCRs target variant regions that are unmutated. It should be noted that donors were predominantly white British and more often female, and clonal diversity was possibly underestimated.

The TCR originated in an adult in good health. Sequencing used peripheral blood, obtained on day 0 of AZD1222 vaccination. The J gene is TRBJ2-7, the V gene TRBV4-2; 7 bases agree with TRBD2. The CDR3, as DNA: TGTGCCAGCAGCCAAGAGCAGCTAGCGGCTTACCCCTACGAGCAGTACTTC. It codes for CASSQEQLAAYPYEQYF.